This entry describes one TCR beta chain. Which antigen it targets is not known. No qualities accompany the bases; no much larger clone lies one base away. CDR1 is given as LNHNV and CDR2 as YYDKDF, both from the germline V gene (reference sequence). The CDR3 starts with the cysteine, ends with the phenylalanine, and has 15 residues. Only the CDR3 DNA is retained, 45 bases long and in frame from the first base. V is shortened by 0 bases, J by 5 bases, and the region joining them spans 13 bases. This record belongs to a study of T-cell memory formation after mild COVID-19 (dated by TCRdb to about 2021). About the investigation overall: TCR sequence clusters from the two donors were found to be largely donor specific. The cohort was made up of two young adult volunteers, one female and one male, who were previously healthy. In two donors, T-cell clones that expanded and contracted after mild COVID-19 were tracked by sequencing TCRalpha and TCRbeta repertoires over time.

The run used an Illumina NovaSeq 6000. TCRalpha and TCRbeta cDNA libraries were constructed by 5'RACE with constant-segment primers, with sample barcodes and unique molecular identifiers being introduced. Trizol reagent was used to extract RNA from every sample. Libraries were amplified in two PCR steps, with a second sample barcode and Illumina TruSeq adapters added in the second step. Libraries were sequenced on an Illumina NovaSeq with 2 x 150 bp paired-end reads. The authors' analysis ran thus. With migec v1.2.7, reads were demultiplexed and then collapsed into UMI-guided consensus sequences. With mixcr v2.1.11, UMI consensuses were aligned to TRA and TRB V and J templates and assembled into clonotypes. Clonotypes were classified as expanded or contracted when called significant by both edgeR and NoisET, with noise models trained on biological replicates. edgeR calls used a false discovery rate-adjusted p below 0.01 and a log2 fold-change threshold of 1. As an exploratory analysis of dynamics, max-normalized trajectories of the 1000 most abundant clonotypes were examined with PCA combined with hierarchical clustering. The CD4 or CD8 phenotype of responding clones was assigned using the separately sequenced CD4+ and CD8+ repertoires. The public reads were run again by TCRdb, first through fastp at Q25 and then through MiXCR, and only productive beta chains were kept. A single entry per CDR3 protein holds the most common genes and DNA from its merged rows. The V and J calls were determined by TCRdb, not by the authors. The sample data list 270,000 or so distinct CDR3 sequences, and 16% of these were observed just once. Clones ranked in the top ten supply approximately 20% of the sample.

Points the paper makes about the study in general: Contracting CD4+ clones were located mainly in the CM and EM memory subsets, whereas CD8+ clones were found to be enriched in EMRA. Some responding clones were found in pre-infection memory, which suggests that pre-existing cross-reactive memory T cells took part in the SARS-CoV-2 response. The study covered only a couple of mild cases, and larger cohorts including severe cases with pre-infection samples were considered necessary. Whether the second-wave clones peaking on day 37 were SARS-CoV-2 specific was not confirmed. Clones that contracted from day 15 to 85 showed balanced CD4/CD8 phenotypes, whereas a second wave of clones that expanded from day 15 to 37 leaned towards CD4+.

Ficoll-Paque density gradient centrifugation was used to isolate PBMCs. This clonotype originated in a man between 18 and 29 years old who had mild COVID-19 (a few samples of this study predate the infection). The sample titles of this study are shuffled in the database, so cell type and time point are left out; the donor was told from shared clones. The sample comprised PBMCs or a T cell subset sorted from them (not recorded which). Recombination joined TRBV15 with TRBJ2-5, with the D segment identity uncertain. The DNA is TGTGCCACCAGCAGAGATGTGACGAACCCGGAGACCCAGTACTTC. Translated, this gives CATSRDVTNPETQYF.